This TCR beta chain was recorded in a study of blood T cell repertoires in COVID-19. Generated by immunoSEQ multiplex PCR, the TCRdb table keeps only in-frame clones and is missing some. The sample has about 330,000 clones, roughly 82% seen once. Per germline, CDR1 KGHSH and CDR2 LQKENI. Between the trimmed V and J ends, which lost 5 bases and 5 bases, there was a span of 15 bases. This CDR3 region has 14 residues. The sample consisted of peripheral blood. The genes are TRBV18 and TRBJ1-1, with D possibly TRBD1 on 5 matching bases. The source of this sequence is a woman aged 50 to 60 with acute or convalescent COVID-19. CDR3 sequence: CASSARDSQTEAFF. The CDR3 DNA follows: TGTGCCAGCTCAGCTAGGGACTCGCAAACTGAAGCTTTCTTT.